One and the same sample provided the 13 T cell receptor beta chains below, sequenced in a study of blood T cell repertoires in COVID-19. Here immunoSEQ multiplex PCR was the method, and the copy in TCRdb shows in-frame clones only, minus some. The table records about 100,000 clones, about 88% of them present only once. The specimen sequenced was peripheral blood. Every receptor here comes from a human donor in a cohort sampled during active COVID-19.

The sample holds one count of this clone. V is TRBV27 and J is TRBJ1-5; D gene unclear. With 4 bases removed from V and 3 bases from J, the gap between germline ends came to 7 bases. This CDR3 has 13 amino acids. CDR1 is MNHEY and CDR2 is SMNVEV in the germline V gene (reference sequence). CDR3: CASSWAVNQPQHF. The DNA for the CDR3 is TGTGCCAGCAGTTGGGCCGTCAATCAGCCCCAGCATTTT.

This chain uses TRBV4-1 with TRBJ1-2; 7 bases line up with TRBD1. The CDR3 spans 15 residues. V was pared by 0 bases and J by 3 bases, with 4 bases of the junction left unmatched. Germline V CDR1 and CDR2: MGHRA, YSYEKL. The CDR3 DNA sequence: TGCGCCAGCAGCCAAGATAGAGGGACAGACTATGGCTACACCTTC. Protein: CASSQDRGTDYGYTF.

This chain uses TRBV5-5 with TRBJ1-1; a possible D gene is TRBD1 (6 bases). This CDR3 is 12 amino acids long. The V gene lost 4 bases and the J gene lost 8 bases, with 12 bases spanning the gap. Germline-derived CDR1 and CDR2 are SGHKS and YYEKEE (reference sequence). This CDR3 is CASSGTGWEAFF. Here the CDR3 DNA reads TGTGCCAGCAGCGGTACAGGGTGGGAAGCTTTCTTT.

The chain recombines TRBV28 with TRBJ1-2, with 8 bases aligning to TRBD1. This CDR3 contains 14 residues. Looked up from germline, CDR1 is MDHEN and CDR2 is SYDVKM. V shed 5 bases and J 4 bases; nucleotides not matched to a gene: 6. CDR3 residues: CASSEDRGGYGYTF. The DNA of the CDR3 is TGTGCCAGCAGTGAAGACAGGGGAGGCTATGGCTACACCTTC.

The rearrangement joins TRBV6-5 to TRBJ1-1, with 8 bases identical to TRBD1. The V and J ends lost 4 bases and 1 base, in that order; junction bases with no gene match: 2. The CDR3 runs to 14 residues. Germline V CDR1 and CDR2: MNHEY, SVGAGI. The CDR3 sequence: CASSSDRGNTEAFF. The CDR3 nucleotides read TGTGCCAGCAGTTCTGACAGGGGGAACACTGAAGCTTTCTTT.

The CDR3 protein is CASSREVAGAAYEQYF. In nucleotides, the CDR3 is TGTGCCAGCAGCCGTGAGGTAGCGGGAGCGGCCTACGAGCAGTACTTC. This rearrangement joins TRBV5-4 to TRBJ2-7, with 9 bases lining up with TRBD2. Germline values: CDR1 SGHNT, CDR2 YYREEE (reference sequence). V was clipped by 4 bases and J by 2 bases; unmatched bases: 10. The CDR3 is made up of 16 amino acids.

This clone was detected once. The DNA for the CDR3 is TGTGCCAGCAGCATGGGGACAGGGCGCTACGAGCAGTACTTC. As protein: CASSMGTGRYEQYF. V is TRBV11-2 and J is TRBJ2-7; 9 bases are a match to TRBD1. With V trimmed by 5 bases and J by 3 bases, 5 bases remained unmatched. This CDR3 contains 14 residues. Per germline, CDR1 SGHAT and CDR2 FQNNGV.

This chain joins TRBV28 and TRBJ2-5; the D is unclear. From germline, CDR1 is MDHEN and CDR2 SYDVKM. CDR3 length: 12 residues. V was clipped by 7 bases and J by 11 bases, with 17 bases between them. The DNA of the CDR3 is TGTGCCAGCACGGGTAAAAAGCCTTGGCAGTACTTC. This translates into CASTGKKPWQYF. The entire variable domain, with the rest obtained from reference TRBV28 and TRBJ2-5, is as follows: DVKVTQSSRYLVKRTGEKVFLECVQDMDHENMFWYRQDPGLGLRLIYFSYDVKMKEKGDIPEGYSVSREKKERFSLILESASTNQTSMYLCASTGKKPWQYFGPGTRLLVL.

The chain carries TRBV6-1 and TRBJ1-6; 10 nucleotides align to TRBD1. The V segment lost 3 bases and the J segment 7 bases; nucleotides outside the gene matches: 6. Germline V gene lookup returns CDR1 MNHNS and CDR2 SASEGT. This CDR3 contains 16 residues. CDR3 in amino acids: CASSEYPGQGNSPLHF. CDR3 DNA: TGTGCCAGCAGTGAGTATCCGGGACAGGGGAATTCACCCCTCCACTTT.

This chain connects TRBV19 to TRBJ2-5; D remains ambiguous. This CDR3 is 14 amino acids long. Germline V CDR1 and CDR2: LNHDA, SQIVND (reference sequence). Trimming cost V 5 bases and J 7 bases, with 17 bases left between them. For the CDR3, the DNA is TGTGCCAGTAGTCCGACGACTGTCATGGGGACCCAGTACTTC. Residues: CASSPTTVMGTQYF.

The chain couples TRBV30 to TRBJ2-2, with D unresolved. Germline V gene data show CDR1 as GTSNPN and CDR2 as SVGIG (reference sequence). The length of the CDR3 is 15 residues. V dropped 3 bases and J dropped 0 bases, with 11 bases sitting between them. CDR3 DNA sequence: TGTGCCTGGAGCCCGTTGCCGGCGAACACCGGGGAGCTGTTTTTT. Translated, it gives CAWSPLPANTGELFF.

The chain is built from TRBV19 and TRBJ1-5, with no clear D. Between the trimmed V and J ends, which lost 3 bases and 4 bases, there was a span of 10 bases. The CDR3 covers 14 residues. The V gene's germline CDR1 is LNHDA and CDR2 SQIVND (reference sequence). The chain's CDR3 is CASSMLSGNQPQHF. CDR3 coding DNA: TGTGCCAGTAGTATGTTATCCGGGAATCAGCCCCAGCATTTT.

The rearrangement uses TRBV10-2 and TRBJ2-7, with D possibly matching TRBD1 (5 bases). Germline lookup yields CDR1 WSHSY and CDR2 SAAADI. The CDR3 sequence is 13 residues long. V shed 4 bases and J shed 3 bases, with 10 bases lying between them. In nucleotides, the CDR3 is TGCGCCAGCAGTGGGACATCCAGCTACGAGCAGTACTTC. As protein: CASSGTSSYEQYF.